Below, one T cell receptor (beta chain) is given with its context. Assay: immunoSEQ multiplex PCR; the TCRdb copy retains only in-frame clones and omits some. The sample consists of more than 20,000 clones, about 88% of them appearing once. The data derive from a study of T cell changes during pregnancy in multiple sclerosis. The CDR3 sequence is 16 residues long. CDR1 MGHRA and CDR2 YSYEKL come from the germline V gene. V was shortened by 5 bases and J by 5 bases, with 18 bases between the two germline ends. The sample here was CD8+ T cells from peripheral blood mononuclear cells, taken in the third trimester of pregnancy. The gene calls are TRBV4-1 and TRBJ1-4, with a tentative D call TRBD1 (6 bases). This sequence originates from a female donor in good health, enrolled as a control in a pregnancy study. The CDR3 spells CASSKISTDRNEKLFF. CDR3 DNA: TGCGCCAGCAGCAAGATTTCCACTGACAGGAATGAAAAACTGTTTTTT.